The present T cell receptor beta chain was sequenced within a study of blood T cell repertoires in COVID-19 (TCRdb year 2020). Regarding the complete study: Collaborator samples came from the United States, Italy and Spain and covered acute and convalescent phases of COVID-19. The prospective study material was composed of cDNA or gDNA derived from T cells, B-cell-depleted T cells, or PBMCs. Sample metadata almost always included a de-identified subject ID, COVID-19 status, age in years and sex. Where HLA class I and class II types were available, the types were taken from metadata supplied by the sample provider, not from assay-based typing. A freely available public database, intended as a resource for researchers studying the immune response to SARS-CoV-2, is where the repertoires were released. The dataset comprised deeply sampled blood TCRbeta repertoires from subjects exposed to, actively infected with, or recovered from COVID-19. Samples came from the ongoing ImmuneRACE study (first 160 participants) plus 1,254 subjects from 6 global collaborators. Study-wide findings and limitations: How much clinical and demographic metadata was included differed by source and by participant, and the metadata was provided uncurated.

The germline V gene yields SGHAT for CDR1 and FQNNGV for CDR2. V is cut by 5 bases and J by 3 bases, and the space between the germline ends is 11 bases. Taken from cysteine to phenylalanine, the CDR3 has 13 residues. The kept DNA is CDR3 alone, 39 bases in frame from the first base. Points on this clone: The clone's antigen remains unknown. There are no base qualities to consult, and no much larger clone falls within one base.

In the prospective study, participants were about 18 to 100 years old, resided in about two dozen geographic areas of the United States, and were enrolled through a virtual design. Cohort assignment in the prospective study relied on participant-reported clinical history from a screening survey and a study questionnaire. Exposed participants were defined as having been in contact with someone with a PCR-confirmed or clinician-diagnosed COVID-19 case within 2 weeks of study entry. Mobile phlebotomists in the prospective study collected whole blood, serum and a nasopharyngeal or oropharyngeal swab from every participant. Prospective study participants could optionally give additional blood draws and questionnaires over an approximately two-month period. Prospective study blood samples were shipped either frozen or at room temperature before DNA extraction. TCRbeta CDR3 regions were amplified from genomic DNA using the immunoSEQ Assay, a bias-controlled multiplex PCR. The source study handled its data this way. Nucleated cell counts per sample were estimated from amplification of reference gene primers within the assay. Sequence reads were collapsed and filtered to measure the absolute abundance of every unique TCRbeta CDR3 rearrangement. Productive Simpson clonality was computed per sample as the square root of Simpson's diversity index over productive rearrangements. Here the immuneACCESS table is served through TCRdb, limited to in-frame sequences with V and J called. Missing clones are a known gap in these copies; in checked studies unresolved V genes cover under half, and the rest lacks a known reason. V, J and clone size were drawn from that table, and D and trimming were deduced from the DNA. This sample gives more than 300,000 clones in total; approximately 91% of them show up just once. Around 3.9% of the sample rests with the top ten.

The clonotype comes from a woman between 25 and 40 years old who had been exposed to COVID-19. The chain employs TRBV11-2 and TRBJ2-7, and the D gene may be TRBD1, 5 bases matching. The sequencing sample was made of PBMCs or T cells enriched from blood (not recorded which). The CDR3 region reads CASSPDRFYEQYF. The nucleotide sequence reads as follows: TGTGCCAGCAGCCCCGACAGATTCTACGAGCAGTACTTC.